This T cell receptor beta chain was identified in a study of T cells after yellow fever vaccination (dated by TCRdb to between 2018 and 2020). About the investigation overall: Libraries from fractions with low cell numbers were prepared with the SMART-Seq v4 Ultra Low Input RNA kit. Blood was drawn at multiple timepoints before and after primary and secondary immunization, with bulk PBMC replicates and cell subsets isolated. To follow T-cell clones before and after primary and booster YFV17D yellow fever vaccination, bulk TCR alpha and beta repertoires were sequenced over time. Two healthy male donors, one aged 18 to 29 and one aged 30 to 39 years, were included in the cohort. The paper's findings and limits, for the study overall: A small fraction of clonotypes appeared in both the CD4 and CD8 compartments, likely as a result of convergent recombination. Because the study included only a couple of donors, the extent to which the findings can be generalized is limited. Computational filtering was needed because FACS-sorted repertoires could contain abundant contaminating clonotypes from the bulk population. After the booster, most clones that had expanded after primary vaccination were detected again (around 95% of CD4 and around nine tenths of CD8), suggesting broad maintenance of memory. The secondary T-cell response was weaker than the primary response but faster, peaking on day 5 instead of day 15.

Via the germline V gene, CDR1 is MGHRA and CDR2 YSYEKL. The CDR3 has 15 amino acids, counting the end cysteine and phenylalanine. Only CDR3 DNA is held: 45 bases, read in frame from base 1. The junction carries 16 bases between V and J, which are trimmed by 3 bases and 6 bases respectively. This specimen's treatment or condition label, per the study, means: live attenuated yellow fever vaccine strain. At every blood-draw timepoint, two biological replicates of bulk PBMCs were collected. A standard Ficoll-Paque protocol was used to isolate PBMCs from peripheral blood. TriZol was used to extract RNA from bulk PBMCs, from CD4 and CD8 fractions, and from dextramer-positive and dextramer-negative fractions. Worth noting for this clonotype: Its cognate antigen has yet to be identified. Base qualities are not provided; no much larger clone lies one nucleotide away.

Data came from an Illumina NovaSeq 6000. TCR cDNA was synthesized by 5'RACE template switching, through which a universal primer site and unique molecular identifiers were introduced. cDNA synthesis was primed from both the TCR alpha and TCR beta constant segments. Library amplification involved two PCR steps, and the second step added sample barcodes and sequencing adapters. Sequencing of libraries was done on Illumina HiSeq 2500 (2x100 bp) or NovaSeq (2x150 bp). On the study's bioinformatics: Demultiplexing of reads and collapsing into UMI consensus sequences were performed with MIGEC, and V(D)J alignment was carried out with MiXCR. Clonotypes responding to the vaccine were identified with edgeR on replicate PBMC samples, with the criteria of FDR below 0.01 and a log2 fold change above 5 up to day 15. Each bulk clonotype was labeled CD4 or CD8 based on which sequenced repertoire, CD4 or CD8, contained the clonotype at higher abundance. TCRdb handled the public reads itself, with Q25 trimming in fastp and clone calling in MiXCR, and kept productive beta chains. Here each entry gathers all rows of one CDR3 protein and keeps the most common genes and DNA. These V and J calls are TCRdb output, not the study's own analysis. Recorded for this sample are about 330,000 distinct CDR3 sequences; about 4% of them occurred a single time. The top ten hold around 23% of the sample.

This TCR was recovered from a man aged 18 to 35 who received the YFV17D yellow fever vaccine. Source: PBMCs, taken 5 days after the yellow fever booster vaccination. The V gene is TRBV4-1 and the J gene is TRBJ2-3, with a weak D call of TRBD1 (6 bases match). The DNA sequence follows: TGCGCCAGCAGCCAGTCATCGACAGGAGTTGATACGCAGTATTTT. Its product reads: CASSQSSTGVDTQYF.